This entry concerns a single T cell receptor beta chain. The antigen is unknown. This sample is part of a study of lymphopenia after photon versus proton radiotherapy. Study observations and caveats: Only patients who died were analyzed for survival; proton advantage is unproven. After the lymphocyte nadir, photon-treated repertoires showed oligoclonal expansion, especially of CD8+ Temra cells.

The data were produced by immunoSEQ multiplex PCR, yet TCRdb's version contains in-frame clones alone and is incomplete. The sample shows 150,000 to 200,000 clones, 75% to 90% of them seen only once. This TCR derives from a man aged 50-60 years with gastric cancer. This specimen consisted of peripheral blood, obtained from a patient treated with photon-based radiotherapy.

The DNA for the CDR3 is TGTGCCAGCAGCAAACGGACTAGCGGGACATACTACGAGCAGTACTTC. It yields the protein CASSKRTSGTYYEQYF. This chain links TRBV21-1 with TRBJ2-7; TRBD2 is the table's D call and was not checked against the DNA. TRBV21-1 is shown as a pseudogene. This CDR3 has 16 residues.